These T cell receptor beta chains were read from a single sample in a study of OX40 agonist ivuxolimab in advanced cancers. Here immunoSEQ multiplex PCR was the method, and the copy in TCRdb shows in-frame clones only, minus some. The repertoire includes tens of thousands of clones, roughly 80% of them detected once, and roughly 4.2% sits in the top ten. The sequencing here drew on CD4+ or CD8+ T cells sorted from blood, taken in a trial of the OX40 agonist ivuxolimab. The source is an adult with an advanced solid tumor such as melanoma, head and neck, liver or kidney cancer. CDR3s include the opening cysteine and the closing phenylalanine or tryptophan. A D gene is named only where the DNA matches it firmly. The size entry is marked missing in some rows and otherwise reads once, few, many or a size class.

clone size: NA; V gene: TRBV28; D gene: TRBD2; J gene: TRBJ2-5; CDR3 protein: CASSLRGSGRASETQYF
clone size: NA; V gene: TRBV7-2; D gene: NA; J gene: TRBJ2-1; CDR3 protein: CASSFRQGRYNEQFF
clone size: NA; V gene: TRBV5-6; D gene: NA; J gene: TRBJ1-1; CDR3 protein: CASRRQTPANTEAFF
clone size: NA; V gene: TRBV30; D gene: NA; J gene: TRBJ1-2; CDR3 protein: CAWSVIPRRYGYTF
clone size: NA; V gene: TRBV14; D gene: NA; J gene: TRBJ1-2; CDR3 protein: CASSQDGRQIYGYTF
clone size: NA; V gene: TRBV14; D gene: NA; J gene: TRBJ1-2; CDR3 protein: CASSPDRNYGYTF
clone size: NA; V gene: TRBV21-1; D gene: NA; J gene: TRBJ2-2; CDR3 protein: CASSKVGGEYTGELFF
clone size: NA; V gene: TRBV5-4; D gene: TRBD2; J gene: TRBJ2-1; CDR3 protein: CASSLGTSGRVEQFF
clone size: NA; V gene: TRBV7-2; D gene: NA; J gene: TRBJ1-1; CDR3 protein: CASSLGWDTEAFF
clone size: NA; V gene: TRBV7-7; D gene: TRBD1; J gene: TRBJ1-5; CDR3 protein: CASSFYRQGGQPQHF
clone size: once; V gene: TRBV19; D gene: NA; J gene: TRBJ2-2; CDR3 protein: CASSNWGLNTGELFF
clone size: NA; V gene: TRBV6-5; D gene: TRBD1; J gene: TRBJ1-2; CDR3 protein: CASRSRGRGNYGYTF
clone size: once; V gene: TRBV4-1; D gene: TRBD1; J gene: TRBJ1-1; CDR3 protein: CASSQPLTGATEAFF
clone size: NA; V gene: TRBV18; D gene: NA; J gene: TRBJ1-5; CDR3 protein: CASSPTQNQPQHF
clone size: NA; V gene: TRBV27; D gene: NA; J gene: TRBJ1-2; CDR3 protein: CASSPSGSYGYTF
clone size: NA; V gene: TRBV19; D gene: NA; J gene: TRBJ1-5; CDR3 protein: CASSIQGSQPQHF
clone size: NA; V gene: TRBV2; D gene: NA; J gene: TRBJ1-3; CDR3 protein: CASSVLGNTIYF
clone size: NA; V gene: TRBV6-5; D gene: NA; J gene: TRBJ1-2; CDR3 protein: CASSATGGYGYTF
clone size: NA; V gene: TRBV7-9; D gene: NA; J gene: TRBJ1-5; CDR3 protein: CASSPRKGQPQHF
clone size: NA; V gene: TRBV30; D gene: NA; J gene: TRBJ2-7; CDR3 protein: CAWSVPRGEQYF
clone size: NA; V gene: TRBV19; D gene: NA; J gene: TRBJ1-2; CDR3 protein: CASSILLRSGHYGYTF
clone size: NA; V gene: TRBV28; D gene: NA; J gene: TRBJ1-3; CDR3 protein: CASSLGGGLAGNTIYF
clone size: NA; V gene: TRBV19; D gene: TRBD1; J gene: TRBJ1-2; CDR3 protein: CASSIHRDRAYGYTF
clone size: NA; V gene: TRBV29-1; D gene: NA; J gene: TRBJ2-3; CDR3 protein: CSVESPLADTQYF
clone size: NA; V gene: TRBV19; D gene: NA; J gene: TRBJ2-3; CDR3 protein: CASSTGGGTDTQYF
clone size: NA; V gene: TRBV29-1; D gene: TRBD1; J gene: TRBJ2-5; CDR3 protein: CSAPDRRIFGAQYF
clone size: NA; V gene: TRBV18; D gene: NA; J gene: TRBJ1-1; CDR3 protein: CASSPREAQDAEAFF
clone size: NA; V gene: TRBV5-1; D gene: NA; J gene: TRBJ2-7; CDR3 protein: CASSLVVSQYEQYF
clone size: NA; V gene: TRBV29-1; D gene: NA; J gene: TRBJ2-3; CDR3 protein: CSASHPDTQYF
clone size: NA; V gene: TRBV18; D gene: NA; J gene: TRBJ1-1; CDR3 protein: CASSVWVNTEAFF
clone size: once; V gene: TRBV2; D gene: TRBD1; J gene: TRBJ1-6; CDR3 protein: CASSSYLRGQGELAYNSPLHF
clone size: NA; V gene: TRBV5-1; D gene: NA; J gene: TRBJ1-2; CDR3 protein: CASSPQTGYGYTF
clone size: NA; V gene: TRBV6-6; D gene: TRBD1; J gene: TRBJ1-1; CDR3 protein: CASRPGGTEAFF
clone size: NA; V gene: TRBV27; D gene: NA; J gene: TRBJ1-1; CDR3 protein: CASSLLLRARAFF